Shown below are 15 T cell receptor beta chains from a single sample sequenced in a study of cytomegalovirus exposure and HLA in healthy donors. In the PCR, 60 Vbeta and 13 Jbeta primers were used. Method: immunoSEQ multiplex PCR; TCRdb's copy keeps in-frame clones and lacks some. Among about 120,000 clones, roughly four fifths were seen once, and the ten largest hold approximately 2%. Specimen: PBMCs. These receptors all come from a man between 40 and 49 years old in good health and CMV-seronegative.

The table lists this clone with a count of one. This chain connects TRBV7-2 to TRBJ1-1, with 11 nucleotides matching TRBD1. J was trimmed by 0 bases and V by 6 bases; bases with no gene match: 9. From germline, CDR1 is SGHTA and CDR2 FQGNSA. The CDR3 runs 17 residues. The CDR3 here is CASRSRTGGGMNTEAFF. Here the CDR3 DNA reads TGTGCCAGCAGATCCCGGACAGGGGGCGGTATGAACACTGAAGCTTTCTTT.

This clone came up a few times. This chain joins TRBV29-1 and TRBJ1-2; D is uncertain. V dropped 5 bases and J dropped 8 bases, with 12 bases sitting between them. The V gene's germline CDR1 is SQVTM and CDR2 ANQGSEA. The CDR3 loop spans 11 amino acids. The CDR3 spells CSVSKQTGYTF. The CDR3 DNA follows: TGCAGCGTTTCGAAACAGACCGGCTACACCTTC. Full variable domain (rest looked up from reference TRBV29-1 and TRBJ1-2): SAVISQKPSRDICQRGTSLTIQCQVDSQVTMMFWYRQQPGQSLTLIATANQGSEATYESGFVIDKFPISRPNLTFSTLTVSNMSPEDSSIYLCSVSKQTGYTFGSGTRLTVV.

The J gene is TRBJ2-1, the V gene TRBV7-8; 9 bases align to TRBD2. CDR3 length: 15 amino acids. The V gene end was trimmed by 3 bases and the J gene end by 8 bases; junction bases not matched to a gene: 8. CDR1 and CDR2 (germline): SGHVS, FQNEAQ. DNA for the CDR3: TGTGCCAGCAGCTTTAGCGGGGGACCCTTGGATGAGCAGTTCTTC. The encoded protein is CASSFSGGPLDEQFF.

The V and J genes are TRBV6-5 and TRBJ2-2; D is uncertain. This CDR3 has 14 amino acids. CDR1 and CDR2 (germline): MNHEY, SVGAGI. V lost 3 bases and J lost 6, with 11 bases in between. In DNA form, the CDR3 reads TGTGCCAGCAGTTATCGGGTAAAGGCCGGGGAGCTGTTTTTT. The encoded protein is CASSYRVKAGELFF.

The genes are TRBV4-3 and TRBJ2-7; TRBD1 might be the D (5 bases). V was shortened by 3 bases and J by 4 bases, with 13 bases between the two germline ends. Germline CDR1 is LGHNA and CDR2 is YSLEER. The CDR3 has 14 residues. CDR3 amino acids: CASSQATDRYEQYF. CDR3 nucleotide sequence: TGCGCCAGCAGCCAGGCCACTGACAGATACGAGCAGTACTTC.

CDR3 residues: CASSPNSGSPNEQYF. In DNA, the CDR3 is TGTGCCAGCAGCCCAAATAGCGGATCTCCCAACGAGCAGTACTTC. The chain links TRBV9 to TRBJ2-5, with D tentatively TRBD2 (6 bases). The J call is uncertain, as TRBJ2-7 better fits the DNA end. The CDR3 totals 15 residues. Germline V gives CDR1 SGDLS, CDR2 YYNGEE.

Worth noting for this clone: The junction departs from the called germline gene at one end, perhaps through a read error. The chain couples TRBV7-9 to TRBJ2-2, with 8 bases matching TRBD1. The germline CDR1 and CDR2 sequences are SEHNR and FQNEAQ (reference sequence). The CDR3 length is 16 residues. The chain's CDR3 is CSSSPRQGSIPGELFF. The CDR3 DNA sequence: TGTTCCAGCAGTCCCCGACAGGGGTCGATCCCCGGGGAGCTGTTTTTT.

V and J are TRBV7-2 and TRBJ1-5; 7 nucleotides match TRBD1. The germline CDR1 and CDR2 sequences are SGHTA and FQGNSA. J was trimmed by 4 bases and V by 7 bases; bases with no gene match: 10. The CDR3 consists of 15 residues. The CDR3 sequence is CASTGGTARNQPQHF. CDR3 nucleotides: TGTGCCAGCACGGGGGGGACAGCGAGGAATCAGCCCCAGCATTTT.

The rearrangement uses TRBV6-4 and TRBJ1-2; perhaps TRBD1 as D (6 bases). The CDR3 contains 15 residues. V lost 6 bases to trimming and J lost 7 bases, with 21 bases between them. Germline-derived CDR1 and CDR2 are MRHNA and SNTAGT. DNA for the CDR3: TGTGCCAGCAGGGAAACAACAGGGAACGCGGCTGGCTACACCTTC. Its translation: CASRETTGNAAGYTF.

The chain employs TRBV5-1 and TRBJ1-4, with D tentatively TRBD1 (6 bases). The CDR3 is 15 residues long. Trimming took off 2 bases at V and 3 bases at J, with 11 bases between the two ends. Germline V gene lookup returns CDR1 SGHRS and CDR2 YFSETQ. DNA of the CDR3: TGCGCCAGCAGCTTTTCGACAGGCCCTAATGAAAAACTGTTTTTT. Protein: CASSFSTGPNEKLFF.

This sequence joins TRBV11-2 and TRBJ2-7; TRBD2 might be the D (7 bases). The germline V gene encodes CDR1 SGHAT and CDR2 FQNNGV. The CDR3 covers 19 residues. V lost 5 bases and J lost 2, with 28 bases in between. The CDR3 region has the DNA TGTGCCAGCAGCGGACCCTGGGGGGGCACGCCTTATGGAGCCTACGAGCAGTACTTC. Residues: CASSGPWGGTPYGAYEQYF.

V gene TRBV5-1 combines with J gene TRBJ2-2, with TRBD1 matching 9 bases. The CDR3 has 15 amino acids. CDR1 is SGHRS and CDR2 is YFSETQ in the germline V gene. V lost 4 bases and J lost 4; bases outside the gene matches: 5. The CDR3 DNA reads TGCGCCAGCAGCCCGGGACAGGGACTCACCGGGGAGCTGTTTTTT. It codes for CASSPGQGLTGELFF.

The chain carries TRBV18 and TRBJ2-5; 13 bases fit TRBD2. Trimming at V came to 2 bases and at J to 4 bases, leaving 4 bases not matched to a gene. Germline V CDR1 and CDR2: KGHSH, LQKENI. The CDR3 contains 16 residues. The CDR3, as DNA: TGTGCCAGCTCACCAGGGACTAGCGGGATCGGAGAGACCCAGTACTTC. It is translated as CASSPGTSGIGETQYF.

This clone has only a few counts. The rearrangement uses TRBV6-5 and TRBJ1-6, with a possible D match to TRBD1 (6 bases). V shed 0 bases and J shed 5 bases, with 11 bases lying between them. The CDR3 runs 16 residues. Germline-derived CDR1 and CDR2 are MNHEY and SVGAGI. The CDR3 sequence: CASSYSEQGHNSPLHF. In DNA, the CDR3 is TGTGCCAGCAGTTACTCAGAACAGGGCCATAATTCACCCCTCCACTTT.

The rearrangement uses TRBV19 and TRBJ2-7; TRBD1 agrees at 9 bases. V gave up 3 bases and J gave up 4 bases; unmatched junction bases: 7. Germline V gene sequence: CDR1 LNHDA, CDR2 SQIVND (reference sequence). There are 15 residues in the CDR3. The CDR3 loop is CASSMLGQGPYEQYF. The CDR3 nucleotides are TGTGCCAGTAGTATGTTGGGACAGGGACCTTACGAGCAGTACTTC.